The entry that follows covers one T cell receptor beta chain sequence. What it binds is unknown. Using its own MiXCR run on the multiplex PCR reads, TCRdb lists one record per CDR3 protein. The repertoire consists of around 250,000 distinct CDR3 sequences, with around 35% occurring once and the leading ten covering about 3.9%. Axillary draining lymph nodes of breast cancer patients supplied the node samples. The data derive from a study of breast tumors, draining lymph nodes, adjacent tissues. Whole-study findings and limits: Tumor and nontumor repertoires were significantly more similar in luminal-like than in basal-like breast cancer. The data were judged consistent with most tumor T cells coming from lymph node and expanding in tumor. Tumor TCR diversity was below lymph nodes but above nontumor tissue.

The sequenced material came from axillary lymph node tissue. This TCR was recovered from a female donor with breast cancer. Some clones in this sample may be carry-over from other donors' samples.

The CDR3 DNA is TGTGCCAGCAGGGACGACAGTTATCAGCCCCAGCATTTT. This codes for CASRDDSYQPQHF. The V call is TRBV28, the J call TRBJ1-5; D is perhaps TRBD1 (5 bases). Between the trimmed V and J ends, which lost 6 bases and 5 bases, there was a span of 11 bases. There are 13 residues in the CDR3. Germline V gene sequence: CDR1 MDHEN, CDR2 SYDVKM. Complete variable domain (other parts from reference TRBV28 and TRBJ1-5): DVKVTQSSRYLVKRTGEKVFLECVQDMDHENMFWYRQDPGLGLRLIYFSYDVKMKEKGDIPEGYSVSREKKERFSLILESASTNQTSMYLCASRDDSYQPQHFGDGTRLSIL.